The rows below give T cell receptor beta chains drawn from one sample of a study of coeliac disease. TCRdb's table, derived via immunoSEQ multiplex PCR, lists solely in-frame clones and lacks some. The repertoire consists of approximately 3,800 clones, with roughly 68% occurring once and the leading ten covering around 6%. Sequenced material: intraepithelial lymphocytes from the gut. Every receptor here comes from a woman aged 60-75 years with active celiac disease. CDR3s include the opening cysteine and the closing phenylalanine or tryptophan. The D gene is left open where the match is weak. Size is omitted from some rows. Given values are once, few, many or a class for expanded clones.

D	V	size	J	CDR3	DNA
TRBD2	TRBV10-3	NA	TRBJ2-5	CATGLAGPETQYF	TGTGCCACCGGACTAGCGGGACCGGAGACCCAGTACTTC
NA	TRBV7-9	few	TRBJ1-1	CASSPSPGQPEAFF	TGTGCCAGCAGCCCTAGCCCCGGACAGCCTGAAGCTTTCTTT
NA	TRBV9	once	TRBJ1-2	CASTRGVEGSYGYTF	TGTGCCAGCACTCGCGGGGTGGAGGGTTCCTATGGCTACACCTTC
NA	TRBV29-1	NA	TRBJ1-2	CSVDLGHGGYTF	TGCAGCGTTGATTTGGGCCATGGGGGCTACACCTTC
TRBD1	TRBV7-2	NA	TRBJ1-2	CASSQPGGVNGYTF	TGTGCCAGCAGCCAACCAGGGGGCGTAAATGGCTACACCTTC
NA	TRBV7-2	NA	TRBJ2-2	CASSLQGRLNTGELFF	TGTGCCAGCAGCCTACAGGGCCGTTTAAACACCGGGGAGCTGTTTTTT
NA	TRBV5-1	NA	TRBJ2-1	CASSLGYQGNEQFF	TGCGCCAGCAGCTTGGGTTATCAGGGGAATGAGCAGTTCTTC
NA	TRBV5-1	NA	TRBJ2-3	CASIVTGTDTQYF	TGCGCCAGCATTGTCACAGGCACAGATACGCAGTATTTT
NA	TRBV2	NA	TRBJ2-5	CASSHRQQETQYF	TGTGCCAGCAGTCATCGACAGCAAGAGACCCAGTACTTC
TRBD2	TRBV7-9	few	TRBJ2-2	CASSSYSGGRYTGELFF	TGTGCCAGCAGCTCATATAGCGGGGGGCGGTACACCGGGGAGCTGTTTTTT
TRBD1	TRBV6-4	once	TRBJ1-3	CAFLDRVGLGDTIYF	TGTGCCTTCCTGGACAGGGTAGGCCTCGGTGACACCATATATTTT
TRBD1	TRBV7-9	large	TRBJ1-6	CASRTGWDSPLHF	TGTGCCAGCAGGACAGGGTGGGATTCACCCCTCCACTTT
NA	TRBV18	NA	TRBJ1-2	CASARWGDGYTF	TGTGCCAGCGCCCGGTGGGGGGACGGCTACACCTTC
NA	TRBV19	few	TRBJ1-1	CASKREFSDTEAFF	TGTGCCAGTAAGAGGGAATTCTCGGACACTGAAGCTTTCTTT
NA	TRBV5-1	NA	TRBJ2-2	CASSLFGNTGELFF	TGCGCCAGCAGCTTGTTCGGGAACACCGGGGAGCTGTTTTTT
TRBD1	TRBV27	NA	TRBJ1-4	CASSFRDRVTSIGATNEKLFF	TGTGCCAGCAGCTTCCGGGACAGGGTCACATCGATAGGAGCAACTAATGAAAAACTGTTTTTT
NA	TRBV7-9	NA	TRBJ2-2	CASSLIFGELFF	TGTGCCAGCAGCTTAATCTTCGGGGAGCTGTTTTTT
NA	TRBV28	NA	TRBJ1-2	CASSPGRHGYTF	TGTGCCAGCAGCCCAGGAAGACATGGCTACACCTTC
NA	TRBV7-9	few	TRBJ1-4	CASSLVSGHREKLFF	TGTGCCAGCAGCTTAGTCTCGGGACACCGAGAAAAACTGTTTTTT
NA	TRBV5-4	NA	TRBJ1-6	CASSLDRAFNSPLHF	TGTGCCAGCAGCTTGGACAGGGCTTTTAATTCACCCCTCCACTTT
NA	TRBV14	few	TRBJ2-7	CASSQELVSSYEQYF	TGTGCCAGCAGCCAAGAACTGGTGAGCTCCTACGAGCAGTACTTC
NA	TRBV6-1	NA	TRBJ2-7	CASRGRVDSYEQYF	TGTGCCAGCAGAGGGCGGGTAGACTCCTACGAGCAGTACTTC
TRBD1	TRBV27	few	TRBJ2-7	CASSPIQGKQYF	TGTGCCAGCAGCCCAATACAGGGGAAGCAGTACTTC
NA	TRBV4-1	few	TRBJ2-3	CASSPHRGGLSDFTQYF	TGCGCCAGCAGCCCCCACCGGGGAGGCCTATCTGACTTTACGCAGTATTTT
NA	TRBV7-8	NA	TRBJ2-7	CASSSDRTQQYF	TGTGCCAGCAGCTCCGATCGGACTCAGCAGTACTTC
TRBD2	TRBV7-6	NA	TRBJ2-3	CASALAGGGTDTQYF	TGTGCCAGCGCTCTAGCGGGGGGAGGCACAGATACGCAGTATTTT
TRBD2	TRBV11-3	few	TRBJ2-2	CASSSGLAGPNTGELFF	TGTGCCAGCAGCTCGGGACTAGCGGGACCTAACACCGGGGAGCTGTTTTTT
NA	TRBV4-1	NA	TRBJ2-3	CASSQIQRFTDTQYF	TGCGCCAGCAGCCAAATTCAGCGGTTCACAGATACGCAGTATTTT
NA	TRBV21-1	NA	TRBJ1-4	CASRANLATKVHNEKLFF	TGTGCCAGCAGAGCTAACTTAGCTACAAAGGTGCATAATGAAAAACTGTTTTTT
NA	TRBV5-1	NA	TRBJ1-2	CASSVEGNGGSVYTF	TGCGCCAGCAGCGTAGAGGGAAATGGGGGCTCAGTCTACACCTTC
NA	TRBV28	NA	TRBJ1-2	CASLGLWDYGYTF	TGTGCCTCGTTGGGGCTATGGGACTATGGCTACACCTTC
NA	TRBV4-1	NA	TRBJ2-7	CASSQEERASYEQYF	TGCGCCAGCAGCCAAGAGGAGAGGGCCAGCTACGAGCAGTACTTC
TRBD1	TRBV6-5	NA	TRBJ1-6	CASSYVVGQHSPLHF	TGTGCCAGCAGTTACGTAGTGGGACAGCATTCACCCCTCCACTTT
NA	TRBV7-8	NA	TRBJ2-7	CASSPPTYEQYF	TGTGCCAGCAGCCCCCCAACCTACGAGCAGTACTTC
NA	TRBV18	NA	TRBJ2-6	CASSPNRAGANVLTF	TGTGCCAGCTCACCAAACAGGGCTGGGGCCAACGTCCTGACTTTC
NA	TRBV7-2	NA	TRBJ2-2	CASSLTRTGELFF	TGTGCCAGCAGCTTAACACGCACCGGGGAGCTGTTTTTT
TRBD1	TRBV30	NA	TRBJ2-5	CAWSALTGQETWETQYF	TGTGCCTGGAGTGCCCTAACTGGACAGGAAACCTGGGAGACCCAGTACTTC
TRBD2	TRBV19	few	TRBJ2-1	CARGLAENEQFF	TGTGCCAGGGGACTAGCAGAAAATGAGCAGTTCTTC
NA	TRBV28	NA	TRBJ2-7	CASSRTPTFHEQYF	TGTGCCAGCAGTCGTACCCCGACTTTCCACGAGCAGTACTTC
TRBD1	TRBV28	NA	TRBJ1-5	CASSTGTGFHYLKGSNQPQHF	TGTGCCAGCAGTACCGGGACAGGGTTCCATTACTTAAAAGGTAGCAATCAGCCCCAGCATTTT
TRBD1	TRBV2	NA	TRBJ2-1	CASRRGLNNEQFF	TGTGCCAGCAGGAGGGGGCTTAACAATGAGCAGTTCTTC
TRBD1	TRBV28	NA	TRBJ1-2	CASNPGGINGYTF	TGTGCCAGCAACCCAGGGGGCATAAATGGCTACACCTTC
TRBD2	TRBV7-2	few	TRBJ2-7	CASSLDGGGSYEQYF	TGTGCCAGCAGCTTAGACGGGGGGGGCTCCTACGAGCAGTACTTC
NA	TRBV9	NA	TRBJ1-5	CASSPQGRGNQPQHF	TGTGCCAGCAGCCCACAGGGCAGGGGTAATCAGCCCCAGCATTTT
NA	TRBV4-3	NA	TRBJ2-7	CASSQDLEPYEQYF	TGCGCCAGCAGCCAAGATTTAGAGCCCTACGAGCAGTACTTC
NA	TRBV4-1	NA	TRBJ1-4	CASSQDFLELFF	TGCGCCAGCAGCCAAGATTTCCTTGAACTGTTTTTT
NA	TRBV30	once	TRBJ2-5	CAWSSGVGQETQYF	TGTGCCTGGAGTTCAGGGGTAGGGCAAGAGACCCAGTACTTC
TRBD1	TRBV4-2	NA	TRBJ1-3	CASSLDRGVGNTIYF	TGTGCCAGCAGCCTCGACAGGGGGGTCGGAAACACCATATATTTT